The source of this TCR beta chain is a study of neoadjuvant anti-PD-1 for oral cavity cancer. The overall study: Patients mostly received three to four biweekly nivolumab doses at 3 mg/kg before surgery.

Repertoires were generated with immunoSEQ multiplex PCR, while TCRdb's copy carries only in-frame clones and drops some. Altogether around 21,000 clones are present, 45% being singletons, with the ten largest covering about two fifths. Germline CDR1 is ENHRY and CDR2 is SYGVKD. CDR3 length: 16 amino acids. The V segment lost 1 base and the J segment 1 base; nucleotides outside the gene matches: 7. Time point specified: after neoadjuvant nivolumab, at surgical resection. The material sequenced was tumor tissue, taken after nivolumab (anti-PD-1) treatment. The clonotype was recovered from a person between 40 and 80 years old with oral cavity squamous cell carcinoma. The rearrangement links TRBV10-3 to TRBJ2-7; the match to TRBD1 covers 7 bases. The CDR3 bases are TGTGCCATCAGTGAGTTAGGGGGCTTTAGGTCCTACGAGCAGTACTTC. This sequence encodes CAISELGGFRSYEQYF.